This TCR beta chain was captured in a study of T-cell memory formation after mild COVID-19. Overall study results and limits: Day 15 to 85 contracting clones showed balanced CD4/CD8; later expanders leaned CD4+.

Constant-segment-primed 5'RACE gave TCR alpha and TCR beta cDNA libraries with sample barcodes and UMIs. TCRdb re-called the 5' RACE reads with MiXCR, one entry per CDR3 protein. This sample has more than 350,000 distinct CDR3 sequences; about 17% occur once, and the top ten carry about 22%. This clonotype was detected a few times. The antigen remains undetermined. The receptor was derived from a man younger than 35 who had mild COVID-19 (a few samples of this study predate the infection). Cell type and time point are not known. Sequencing input: PBMCs or a T cell subset sorted from them (not recorded which).

The CDR3 DNA sequence: TGTGCCAGCAGCCAAGAACAGGGTAATTCACCCCTCCACTTT. Amino acids: CASSQEQGNSPLHF. The rearrangement joins TRBV4-2 to TRBJ1-6; D perhaps matches TRBD1 (6 bases). With 0 bases removed from V and 6 bases from J, the gap between germline ends came to 6 bases. This CDR3 has 14 residues. The V gene's germline CDR1 is LGHNA and CDR2 YNFKEQ.